What follows is one T cell receptor beta chain and its context. Its antigen is undetermined. This entry belongs to a study of T cells in Graves' hyperthyroidism and ophthalmopathy. Study results and caveats: The model predicted ophthalmopathy a median roughly six months before onset. Researchers found most expanded thyroid clonotypes above 0.001 in blood as well.

TCR beta CDR3 sequences were amplified from RNA transcripts. HTBI primers were employed in a first-round RT-PCR of the TCR CDR3. TCRdb passed the multiplex PCR reads through MiXCR, listing each CDR3 protein once. The sample lists a few hundred thousand distinct CDR3 sequences, around 45% seen once, with roughly 7.7% in the top ten. Each diagnosis drew on symptoms, thyroxine, TRAb, thyroid ultrasound and orbital computed tomography findings. The CDR3 has 18 amino acids. Germline V gene sequence: CDR1 LNHDA, CDR2 SQIVND (reference sequence). V dropped 9 bases and J dropped 3 bases, with 24 bases sitting between them.

Specimen: peripheral blood or thyroid tissue (not recorded which). The V gene is TRBV19, the J gene TRBJ1-6; a possible D gene is TRBD1 (6 bases). The sequence was obtained from a woman aged 18-29 years with Graves' hyperthyroidism. CDR3 sequence (DNA): TGTGCCAGCCGTGGGGGGCTAGGCGAAGTCTACTATAATTCACCCCTCCACTTT. This encodes CASRGGLGEVYYNSPLHF.